The 9 T cell receptor beta chains reported below all come from one sample, sequenced in a study of CD8+ T cells in alopecia areata. Extraction and reverse transcription of RNA yielded cDNA as the sequencing template. Only in-frame clones appear in the TCRdb table, and some are missing; sequencing was by immunoSEQ multiplex PCR. The sample carries roughly 200,000 clones, more than 50% recorded once. What was sequenced was CD8+ T cells sorted from blood. These receptors came from a human donor in good health.

The chain links TRBV5-1 to TRBJ2-3; perhaps D is TRBD1 or TRBD2 (5 bases each). V lost 0 bases, J lost 4 bases, and 9 bases lay in between. Per germline, CDR1 SGHRS and CDR2 YFSETQ. The CDR3 runs to 14 residues. CDR3 residues: CASSLERGSDTQYF. The CDR3 region has the DNA TGCGCCAGCAGCTTGGAGAGGGGCTCAGATACGCAGTATTTT.

The V call is TRBV5-1, the J call TRBJ2-7, with D tentatively TRBD1 or TRBD2 (6 bases each). The V gene lost 5 bases and the J gene lost 6 bases, with 18 bases spanning the gap. CDR1 is SGHRS, CDR2 YFSETQ, per germline. The CDR3 runs to 14 residues. The CDR3 DNA reads as TGCGCCAGCAGGCTTGGAGGGGGTTCAAGCGAGCAGTACTTC. Its translation is CASRLGGGSSEQYF.

V gene TRBV6-1 combines with J gene TRBJ2-7, with D possibly being TRBD1 (6 bases). V lost 5 bases and J lost 1, with 9 bases in between. This CDR3 comprises 13 residues. Looked up from germline, CDR1 is MNHNS and CDR2 is SASEGT. CDR3 nucleotide sequence: TGTGCCAGCAGTCCGGGACAATCCTACGAGCAGTACTTC. Amino acid sequence: CASSPGQSYEQYF.

The sample holds many counts of this clone. The chain joins TRBV27 to TRBJ2-7, with 7 bases that match TRBD1. J lost 2 bases, V lost 4 bases, and 5 bases had no gene match. Germline V lookup: CDR1 MNHEY, CDR2 SMNVEV (reference sequence). This CDR3 is built from 14 residues. This chain's CDR3 is CASSSTGTAYEQYF. CDR3 sequence (DNA): TGTGCCAGCAGTTCTACCGGGACAGCCTACGAGCAGTACTTC.

The chain uses TRBV6-1 and TRBJ2-7; TRBD1 might be the D (6 bases). The CDR3 is 15 amino acids. The V and J ends lost 2 bases and 3 bases respectively, with 14 bases between them. The germline V gene has CDR1 MNHNS and CDR2 SASEGT. The CDR3 DNA reads TGTGCCAGCAGTGAATCGAGGGGGACCCTCTACGAGCAGTACTTC. Translating gives CASSESRGTLYEQYF.

J is TRBJ2-5 and V is TRBV5-6; D is possibly TRBD2 (5 bases). The V end was cut by 4 bases, the J end by 5 bases, with 15 bases between. Germline lookup yields CDR1 SGHDT and CDR2 YYEEEE. The length of the CDR3 is 14 residues. This CDR3 is CASSGPLVSETQYF. The CDR3 nucleotides read TGTGCCAGCAGCGGACCACTAGTATCGGAGACCCAGTACTTC.

The V and J genes are TRBV7-6 and TRBJ1-5; D might be TRBD1 (5 bases). The germline V gene has CDR1 SGHVS and CDR2 FNYEAQ. Trimming took 3 bases from V and 9 from J, leaving 15 bases between them. This CDR3 has 14 residues. CDR3 bases: TGTGCCAGCAGCTTGGAGTCGGATGGGGGGCCCCAGCATTTT. This translates into CASSLESDGGPQHF.

V usage is TRBV7-2 and J usage is TRBJ2-1, with TRBD2 identical over 11 bases. Looked up from germline, CDR1 is SGHTA and CDR2 is FQGNSA. The V segment lost 6 bases and the J segment 5 bases; nucleotides outside the gene matches: 6. The CDR3 consists of 15 residues. CDR3 in DNA: TGTGCCAGCAGACCGCCGGGACTAGCGGACAATGAGCAGTTCTTC. Translated, it gives CASRPPGLADNEQFF. Full variable domain (outside the CDR3, taken from reference TRBV7-2 and TRBJ2-1): GAGVSQSPSNKVTEKGKDVELRCDPISGHTALYWYRQSLGQGLEFLIYFQGNSAPDKSGLPSDRFSAERTGGSVSTLTIQRTQQEDSAVYLCASRPPGLADNEQFFGPGTRLTVL.

CDR3 DNA sequence: TGCAGCGTTATGCGGGGCTCCGATAATGAGCAGTTCTTC. Amino acids: CSVMRGSDNEQFF. The gene calls are TRBV29-1 and TRBJ2-1, with D possibly matching TRBD2 (6 bases). In germline, CDR1 is SQVTM, CDR2 ANQGSEA. The V and J ends lost 5 bases and 7 bases respectively, with 15 bases between them. This CDR3 has 13 residues.